The 15 T cell receptor beta chains in this list originate from one sample, sequenced in a study of breast tumors, draining lymph nodes, adjacent tissues. From the multiplex PCR reads, TCRdb called clonotypes with MiXCR, one entry per CDR3 protein. The table has approximately 280,000 distinct CDR3 sequences, roughly 30% seen once; the top ten hold 1.1%. Axillary draining lymph nodes of breast cancer patients supplied the node samples. The material sequenced was axillary lymph node tissue. Receptor source: a female donor with breast cancer. Some clones in this sample may be carry-over from other donors' samples.

This clonotype was observed many times. This sequence joins TRBV19 and TRBJ1-2; D perhaps matches TRBD1 (5 bases). The V gene's germline CDR1 is LNHDA and CDR2 SQIVND (reference sequence). The CDR3 has 12 residues. The ends were cut back, 1 base at V and 8 bases at J, with 8 bases in the middle. The CDR3 protein is CASSIAGDGYTF. The CDR3 DNA is TGTGCCAGTAGTATAGCCGGGGACGGCTACACCTTC.

This clonotype appeared many times. A junction end diverges from the germline sequence, so it may reflect a read error. The chain joins TRBV5-6 to TRBJ1-2; no definite D call. CDR1 SGHDT and CDR2 YYEEEE come from the germline V gene. The CDR3 has 13 residues. CDR3 coding DNA: TGTGCCAGCAGCTTGGGGACGAACTATAGCTACACCTTC. It translates to CASSLGTNYSYTF.

The gene calls are TRBV2 and TRBJ1-2; maybe TRBD1 (6 bases). V was shortened by 8 bases and J by 5 bases, with 24 bases between the two germline ends. The CDR3 is 16 residues long. Looked up from germline, CDR1 is SNHLY and CDR2 is FYNNEI. The DNA of the CDR3 is TGTGCCAGCCGGGGGGCGGGAAACACGGGGGGTTATGGCTACACCTTC. Its protein is CASRGAGNTGGYGYTF.

This clonotype was seen ten or more times. The rearrangement uses TRBV19 and TRBJ2-7, with D possibly matching TRBD1 (5 bases). Trimming pared 5 bases from V and 1 base from J, leaving 9 bases between. The CDR3 covers 13 residues. Looked up from germline, CDR1 is LNHDA and CDR2 is SQIVND (reference sequence). The CDR3 DNA is TGTGCCAGTAGTTCGACAGCATCCTACGAGCAGTACTTC. Its translation is CASSSTASYEQYF. Based on the CDR3 plus reference TRBV19 and TRBJ2-7, the full variable domain is DGGITQSPKYLFRKEGQNVTLSCEQNLNHDAMYWYRQDPGQGLRLIYYSQIVNDFQKGDIAEGYSVSREKKESFPLTVTSAQKNPTAFYLCASSSTASYEQYFGPGTRLTVT.

At least ten counts were recorded for this clonotype. The chain uses TRBV5-1 and TRBJ2-7, with a possible D match to TRBD1 (6 bases). The CDR3 covers 14 residues. Germline values: CDR1 SGHRS, CDR2 YFSETQ. The V gene lost 4 bases and the J gene lost 9 bases, with 20 bases spanning the gap. CDR3: CASSPAGAQFRQYF. CDR3 coding DNA: TGCGCCAGCAGCCCAGCAGGGGCACAGTTTCGGCAGTACTTC. Combining the CDR3 with reference TRBV5-1 and TRBJ2-7 gives the whole variable domain KAGVTQTPRYLIKTRGQQVTLSCSPISGHRSVSWYQQTPGQGLQFLFEYFSETQRNKGNFPGRFSGRQFSNSRSEMNVSTLELGDSALYLCASSPAGAQFRQYFGPGTRLTVT.

This clonotype came up once. A read error is possible here, since a much larger clone lies one base away. The gene calls are TRBV5-1 and TRBJ2-7, with a weak D call TRBD1 (5 bases). The germline V gene has CDR1 SGHRS and CDR2 YFSETQ. With 1 base removed from V and 1 base from J, the gap between germline ends came to 12 bases. This CDR3 contains 15 residues. The CDR3 nucleotides read TGCGCCAGCAGCTTGAGGGGTATCGGATCCTACGAGCAGTACTTC. It is translated as CASSLRGIGSYEQYF.

This clonotype was seen at least ten times. The chain combines TRBV20-1 with TRBJ1-5; D unclear. Germline V lookup: CDR1 DFQATT, CDR2 SNEGSKA (reference sequence). Trimming cost V 2 bases and J 3 bases, with 8 bases left between them. The CDR3 has 13 amino acids. The CDR3 loop is CSARPGLNQPQHF. As DNA, the CDR3 is TGCAGTGCTAGACCAGGACTCAATCAGCCCCAGCATTTT.

This chain uses TRBV10-1 with TRBJ1-6, with a possible D match to TRBD1 (5 bases). CDR3 length equals 13 residues. Looked up from germline, CDR1 is WNHNN and CDR2 is SYGVQD (reference sequence). V lost 4 bases and J 11 bases, leaving 12 bases between the germline ends. CDR3 bases: TGCGCCAGCAGTGTAGGGGTTGGTGCACCCCTCCACTTT. Its translation is CASSVGVGAPLHF.

This clonotype was counted a few times. With a much larger clone just one base away, this may be a read error. The chain uses TRBV11-2 and TRBJ1-2; TRBD1 is a possible D gene (6 bases). V dropped 4 bases and J dropped 4 bases, with 13 bases sitting between them. Germline values: CDR1 SGHAT, CDR2 FQNNGV. The CDR3 length is 14 residues. The CDR3 loop reads CASSSVGATYGYTF. DNA of the CDR3: TGTGCCAGCAGCTCAGTGGGGGCTACCTATGGCTACACCTTC.

This clonotype showed up many times. The V call is TRBV2, the J call TRBJ2-5; 8 nucleotides match TRBD1. The trim removed 6 bases at V and 5 bases at J, leaving 5 bases unmatched. This CDR3 region has 13 residues. CDR1 and CDR2 from the germline V gene are SNHLY and FYNNEI. The CDR3 loop reads CASRRQGAETQYF. DNA for the CDR3: TGTGCCAGCAGACGGCAGGGGGCTGAGACCCAGTACTTC.

CDR3 amino acids: CSALMGTSGSLEEQYF. The CDR3 DNA reads TGCAGTGCTCTGATGGGGACTAGCGGGAGTTTGGAAGAGCAGTACTTC. This chain joins TRBV20-1 and TRBJ2-7; TRBD2 matches 14 bases. In germline, CDR1 is DFQATT, CDR2 SNEGSKA (reference sequence). The CDR3 totals 16 residues. The J segment lost 7 bases and the V segment lost 5 bases, leaving 13 bases of the junction unmatched.

This clonotype has a count of ten or more. The V call is TRBV10-2, the J call TRBJ2-3; perhaps TRBD1 as D (6 bases). This CDR3 contains 13 residues. V lost 11 bases to trimming and J lost 4 bases, with 16 bases between them. Germline V gene lookup returns CDR1 WSHSY and CDR2 SAAADI. The chain's CDR3 is CAVLDRIPDTQYF. Here the CDR3 DNA reads TGCGCCGTATTGGACAGAATTCCAGATACGCAGTATTTT.

This clonotype turned up a few times. This CDR3 reads CASSLGAGGEAFF. The DNA of the CDR3 is TGCGCCAGCAGCTTGGGAGCAGGGGGTGAAGCTTTCTTT. The V and J genes are TRBV5-1 and TRBJ1-1, with 7 nucleotides matching TRBD1. This CDR3 comprises 13 residues. With 0 bases clipped from V and 7 bases from J, the junction kept 3 bases outside the gene matches. Germline-derived CDR1 and CDR2 are SGHRS and YFSETQ.

This clonotype occurred many times. The gene calls are TRBV9 and TRBJ2-7, with D possibly matching TRBD2 (5 bases). Germline values: CDR1 SGDLS, CDR2 YYNGEE. V lost 0 bases, J lost 5 bases, and 15 bases lay in between. CDR3 length: 15 residues. The CDR3, as DNA: TGTGCCAGCAGCGTAGCTCCGGGGTACGAGGACGAGCAGTACTTC. Translated: CASSVAPGYEDEQYF.

The table lists this clonotype with many counts. The chain carries TRBV7-3 and TRBJ2-5, with D perhaps matching TRBD1 or TRBD2 (5 bases each). The CDR3 length is 14 residues. The V end was cut by 5 bases, the J end by 3 bases, with 13 bases between. Germline values: CDR1 SGHTA, CDR2 FQGTGA. The CDR3 sequence: CASSPSGAKETQYF. The CDR3, as DNA: TGTGCCAGCAGCCCATCCGGGGCCAAAGAGACCCAGTACTTC.